This T cell receptor (beta chain) was sequenced during a study of regulatory T cells in long-lasting Graves disease. Study-wide points: Preferential use of TRBV28, TRBJ1-2 and TRBJ2-5 was seen in persistent disease.

Noted time point: persistent/refractory GD, antithyroid drugs over 5 years with positive TRAb. PBMCs provided the RNA from which the TCR library was made. The authors diagnosed Graves' disease using American Thyroid Association guidelines. This clonotype was picked up many times. Its antigen is not known. Construction of TCR beta libraries relied on iRepertoire HTBI primers and on Arm-PCR targeting CDR3 regions. In TCRdb, the multiplex PCR reads were re-called with MiXCR into one record per CDR3 protein. The sample has 350,000 to 500,000 distinct CDR3 sequences, 21% seen once; the top ten hold around 15%. Germline V CDR1 and CDR2: SEHNR, FQNEAQ (reference sequence). The CDR3 totals 15 residues. Trimming took off 5 bases at V and 3 bases at J, with 17 bases between the two ends.

The receptor was derived from a female donor with Graves disease. This material consisted of peripheral blood mononuclear cells (PBMCs), taken when the disease was refractory, from a patient treated with antithyroid drugs. The genes are TRBV7-9 and TRBJ2-7; tentatively, D is TRBD1 (6 bases). The CDR3 DNA sequence: TGTGCCAGCAGCAAGAAGACAGGACAGAACTACGAGCAGTACTTC. Translated, it gives CASSKKTGQNYEQYF.